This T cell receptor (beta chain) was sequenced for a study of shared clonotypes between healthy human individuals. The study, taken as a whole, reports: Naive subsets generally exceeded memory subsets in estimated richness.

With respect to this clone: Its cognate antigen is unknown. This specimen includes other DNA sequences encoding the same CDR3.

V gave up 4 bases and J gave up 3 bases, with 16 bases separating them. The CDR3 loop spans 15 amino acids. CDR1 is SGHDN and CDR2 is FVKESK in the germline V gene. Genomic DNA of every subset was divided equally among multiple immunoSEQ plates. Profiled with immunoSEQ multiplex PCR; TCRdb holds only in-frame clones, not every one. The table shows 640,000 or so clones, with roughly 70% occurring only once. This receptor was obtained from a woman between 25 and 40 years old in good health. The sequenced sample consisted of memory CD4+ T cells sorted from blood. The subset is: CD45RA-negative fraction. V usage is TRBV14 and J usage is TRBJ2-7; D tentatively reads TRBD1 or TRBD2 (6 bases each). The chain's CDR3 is CASSRSVGGIYEQYF. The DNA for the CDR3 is TGTGCCAGCAGCCGGTCCGTAGGGGGGATCTACGAGCAGTACTTC.